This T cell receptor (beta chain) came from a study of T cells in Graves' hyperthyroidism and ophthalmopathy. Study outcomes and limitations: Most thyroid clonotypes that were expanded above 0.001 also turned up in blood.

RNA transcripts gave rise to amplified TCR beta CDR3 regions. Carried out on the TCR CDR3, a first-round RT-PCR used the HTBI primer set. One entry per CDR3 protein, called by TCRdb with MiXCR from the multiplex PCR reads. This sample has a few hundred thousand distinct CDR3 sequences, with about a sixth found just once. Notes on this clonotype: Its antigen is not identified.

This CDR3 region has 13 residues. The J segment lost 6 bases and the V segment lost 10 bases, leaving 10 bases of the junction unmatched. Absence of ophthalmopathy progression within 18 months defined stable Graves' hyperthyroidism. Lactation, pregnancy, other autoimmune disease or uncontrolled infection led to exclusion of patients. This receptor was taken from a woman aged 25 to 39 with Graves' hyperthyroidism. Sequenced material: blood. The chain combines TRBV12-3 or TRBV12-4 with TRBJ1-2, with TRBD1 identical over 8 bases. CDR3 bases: TGTGCCAACCTAGTACAGGGGGAGAATGGCTACACCTTC. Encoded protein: CANLVQGENGYTF.